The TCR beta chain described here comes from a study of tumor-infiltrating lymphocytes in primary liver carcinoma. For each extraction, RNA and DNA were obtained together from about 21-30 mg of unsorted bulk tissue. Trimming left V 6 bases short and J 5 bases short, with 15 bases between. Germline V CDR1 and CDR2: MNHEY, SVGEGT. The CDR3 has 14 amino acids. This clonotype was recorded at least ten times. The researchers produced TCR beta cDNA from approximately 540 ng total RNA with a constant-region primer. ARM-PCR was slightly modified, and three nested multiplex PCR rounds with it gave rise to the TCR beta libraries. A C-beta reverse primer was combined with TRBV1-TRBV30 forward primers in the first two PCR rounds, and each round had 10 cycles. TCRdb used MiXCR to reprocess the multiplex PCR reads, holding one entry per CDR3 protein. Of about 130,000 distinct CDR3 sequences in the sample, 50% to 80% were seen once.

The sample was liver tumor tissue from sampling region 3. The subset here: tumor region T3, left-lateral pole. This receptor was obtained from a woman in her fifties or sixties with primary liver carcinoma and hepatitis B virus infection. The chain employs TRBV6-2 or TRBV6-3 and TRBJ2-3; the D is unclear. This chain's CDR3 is CASSSRLGGDTQYF. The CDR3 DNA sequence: TGTGCCAGCAGCTCACGGTTAGGTGGAGATACGCAGTATTTT.